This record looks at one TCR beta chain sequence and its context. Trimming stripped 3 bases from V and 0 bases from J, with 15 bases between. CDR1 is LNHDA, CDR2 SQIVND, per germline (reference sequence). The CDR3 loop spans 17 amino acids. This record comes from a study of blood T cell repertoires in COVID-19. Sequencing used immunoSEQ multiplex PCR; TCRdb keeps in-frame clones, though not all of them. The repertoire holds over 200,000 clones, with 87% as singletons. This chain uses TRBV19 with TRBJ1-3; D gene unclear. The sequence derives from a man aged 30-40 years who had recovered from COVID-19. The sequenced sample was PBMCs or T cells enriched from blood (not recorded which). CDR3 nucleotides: TGTGCCAGTAGTATGCTGGCGGGCGCAGTCTCTGGAAACACCATATATTTT. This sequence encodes CASSMLAGAVSGNTIYF.